The 19 T cell receptor beta chains below come from one sample, sequenced in a study of response to subunit inactivated influenza vaccine. TCRdb reanalysed the RT-PCR reads using MiXCR and keeps one entry per CDR3 protein. The sample holds 650,000 to 800,000 distinct CDR3 sequences, around 14% seen once. The sequencing used PBMCs from blood, collected approximately 15 days before vaccination. The receptors were gathered from a man aged 45-65 years who received an inactivated influenza vaccine.

The V gene is TRBV4-2, the J gene TRBJ1-6, with a possible D match to TRBD1 (6 bases). The germline V gene encodes CDR1 LGHNA and CDR2 YNFKEQ. Trimming stripped 3 bases from V and 9 bases from J, with 15 bases between. This CDR3 is 15 amino acids long. CDR3 loop: CASSQGGGTTSPLHF. The CDR3 DNA reads TGTGCCAGCAGCCAGGGGGGCGGTACAACTTCACCCCTCCACTTT.

Ten or more counts support this clonotype. The rearrangement joins TRBV5-1 to TRBJ1-4; 10 bases align to TRBD1. The germline V gene has CDR1 SGHRS and CDR2 YFSETQ. The CDR3 sequence is 16 residues long. The J segment lost 5 bases and the V segment lost 3 bases, leaving 7 bases of the junction unmatched. The CDR3: CASSSGPGQGNEKLFF. In DNA form, the CDR3 reads TGCGCCAGCAGCTCCGGGCCGGGACAGGGGAATGAAAAACTGTTTTTT.

This clonotype turned up a few times. This chain joins TRBV12-3 or TRBV12-4 and TRBJ2-1, with TRBD1 identical over 8 bases. With 5 bases clipped from V and 3 bases from J, the junction kept 9 bases outside the gene matches. This CDR3 is 16 amino acids long. The DNA of the CDR3 is TGTGCCAGCAGTCCCTCCGGGACAGGATTCTACAATGAGCAGTTCTTC. This codes for CASSPSGTGFYNEQFF.

Many counts were recorded for this clonotype. The V call is TRBV7-2, the J call TRBJ1-2; maybe TRBD1 (6 bases). Trimming shortened V by 3 bases and J by 4 bases, and 9 bases separated the two germline ends. Germline V gives CDR1 SGHTA, CDR2 FQGNSA. This CDR3 has 13 residues. CDR3 loop: CASSFQGSYGYTF. The CDR3 region has the DNA TGTGCCAGCAGCTTTCAGGGGAGCTATGGCTACACCTTC.

The chain employs TRBV24-1 and TRBJ1-5; TRBD1 matches at 12 bases. V gave up 3 bases and J gave up 2 bases; unmatched junction bases: 7. The CDR3 is 18 residues long. Germline CDR1 is KGHDR and CDR2 is SFDVKD. CDR3 sequence reads: CATSDRGQGAPGNQPQHF. DNA for the CDR3: TGTGCCACCAGTGATAGGGGACAGGGGGCCCCAGGCAATCAGCCCCAGCATTTT.

V is TRBV9 and J is TRBJ2-3; D unclear. Trimming left V 0 bases short and J 0 bases short, with 2 bases between. The germline V gene has CDR1 SGDLS and CDR2 YYNGEE. This CDR3 is 13 amino acids long. The CDR3 loop reads CASSVASTDTQYF. The CDR3 DNA is TGTGCCAGCAGCGTAGCTAGCACAGATACGCAGTATTTT.

In its sample, this clonotype was seen a few times. The rearrangement uses TRBV12-3 or TRBV12-4 and TRBJ2-7, with 9 bases identical to TRBD1. CDR3 size: 15 residues. Losses at the gene ends were 5 bases for V and 2 bases for J; bases not matched to a gene: 7. CDR3 sequence: CASSSRDRVTYEQYF. CDR3 coding DNA: TGTGCCAGCAGTAGCCGGGACAGGGTAACCTACGAGCAGTACTTC.

This clonotype was seen only a few times. The V gene is TRBV5-6, the J gene TRBJ2-1; TRBD2 aligns across 13 bases. V trimming: 0 bases; J trimming: 9 bases; junction bases outside the gene matches: 12. CDR3 size: 18 residues. CDR1 is SGHDT, CDR2 YYEEEE, per germline. CDR3 sequence (DNA): TGTGCCAGCAGCTTGGGCCTCACTAGCGGGGGGGCGAGAAGTGAGCAGTTCTTC. This gives the protein CASSLGLTSGGARSEQFF.

This clonotype was picked up one time. The chain recombines TRBV5-1 with TRBJ2-1, with D perhaps being TRBD1 or TRBD2 (5 bases each). CDR1 SGHRS and CDR2 YFSETQ come from the germline V gene. V was cut by 0 bases and J by 0 bases, with 13 bases left in between. The CDR3 totals 17 residues. CDR3 sequence reads: CASSLATGPSSYNEQFF. The CDR3 region has the DNA TGCGCCAGCAGCTTGGCCACGGGGCCGTCCTCCTACAATGAGCAGTTCTTC.

The V call is TRBV6-2 or TRBV6-3, the J call TRBJ2-3, with 9 bases aligning to TRBD1. The germline V gene encodes CDR1 MNHEY and CDR2 SVGEGT. V lost 5 bases and J lost 4; bases outside the gene matches: 7. There are 15 residues in the CDR3. The CDR3 region is CASSGRDREADTQYF. CDR3 bases: TGTGCCAGCAGTGGCCGGGACAGGGAGGCAGATACGCAGTATTTT.

V gene TRBV30 combines with J gene TRBJ1-2; a possible D gene is TRBD1 (5 bases). The CDR3 contains 12 residues. Trimming took off 1 base at V and 7 bases at J, with 10 bases between the two ends. Germline CDR1 reads GTSNPN; CDR2 reads SVGIG (reference sequence). The CDR3 protein is CAWSGGVAGYTF. CDR3 DNA sequence: TGTGCCTGGAGTGGGGGGGTTGCTGGCTACACCTTC.

This clonotype was seen a few times. The chain employs TRBV6-5 and TRBJ2-2; no definite D call. Germline V gene data show CDR1 as MNHEY and CDR2 as SVGAGI. V lost 2 bases and J 3 bases, leaving 10 bases between the germline ends. The CDR3 length is 15 residues. Here the CDR3 reads CASSYAGVDTGELFF. The CDR3 DNA reads as TGTGCCAGCAGTTACGCAGGTGTCGACACCGGGGAGCTGTTTTTT.

This clonotype was detected many times. V usage is TRBV24-1 and J usage is TRBJ2-1, with TRBD1 matching 7 bases. CDR3 length equals 16 residues. Germline V CDR1 and CDR2: KGHDR, SFDVKD. The junction had 11 bases not matched to a gene; V was cut back by 3 bases and J by 7 bases. The CDR3 protein is CATSDRSFTDRNEQFF. In DNA form, the CDR3 reads TGTGCCACCAGTGATCGATCATTTACGGACAGGAATGAGCAGTTCTTC.

This clonotype was counted a few times. The chain couples TRBV2 to TRBJ2-7, with no clear D. Germline loops: CDR1 SNHLY, CDR2 FYNNEI. This CDR3 region has 17 residues. V dropped 4 bases and J dropped 0 bases, with 19 bases sitting between them. CDR3 sequence reads: CASSVSPKVTASYEQYF. The CDR3 DNA reads as TGTGCCAGCAGTGTGAGCCCCAAAGTGACCGCCTCCTACGAGCAGTACTTC.

V usage is TRBV7-6 and J usage is TRBJ2-1; maybe TRBD2 (6 bases). CDR3 size: 17 residues. Germline CDR1 and CDR2: SGHVS and FNYEAQ. Trimming removed 5 bases at V and 1 base at J, with 18 bases between. The CDR3 DNA reads TGTGCCAGCAGCCGTTCGCGGGGTCGAATTTCCTACAATGAGCAGTTCTTC. This codes for CASSRSRGRISYNEQFF.

The sample holds many counts of this clonotype. V and J are TRBV4-3 and TRBJ2-5; the D is unclear. Germline CDR1 reads LGHNA; CDR2 reads YSLEER. This CDR3 contains 14 residues. Trimming shortened V by 1 base and J by 2 bases, and 8 bases separated the two germline ends. CDR3 nucleotide sequence: TGCGCCAGCAGCCAAGTCGGTACGCAAGAGACCCAGTACTTC. Encoded protein: CASSQVGTQETQYF.

The rearrangement joins TRBV6-4 to TRBJ2-5, with D possibly TRBD1 on 6 matching bases. The CDR3 runs to 14 residues. The V gene's germline CDR1 is MRHNA and CDR2 SNTAGT. Trimming took off 5 bases at V and 5 bases at J, with 15 bases between the two ends. In DNA form, the CDR3 reads TGTGCCAGCAGTCCCACAGGGAATGAGGAGACCCAGTACTTC. Protein product: CASSPTGNEETQYF.

V is TRBV4-1 and J is TRBJ2-2, with TRBD2 matching 13 bases. Germline CDR1 and CDR2: MGHRA and YSYEKL. Trimming cost V 5 bases and J 7 bases; bases outside gene matches: 7. CDR3 length: 16 amino acids. The CDR3 DNA reads TGCGCCAGCAGCTCTACTAGCGGGGGGGCAAACGGGGAGCTGTTTTTT. As protein: CASSSTSGGANGELFF.

This clonotype has only a few counts. V is TRBV28 and J is TRBJ1-1; TRBD1 agrees at 7 bases. Germline values: CDR1 MDHEN, CDR2 SYDVKM. After removal of 6 bases from V and 0 bases from J, the junction contained 7 bases not matched to a gene. CDR3 size: 15 residues. The CDR3 loop is CASRSHRGLNTEAFF. Here the CDR3 DNA reads TGTGCCAGCAGATCCCACAGGGGATTGAACACTGAAGCTTTCTTT.